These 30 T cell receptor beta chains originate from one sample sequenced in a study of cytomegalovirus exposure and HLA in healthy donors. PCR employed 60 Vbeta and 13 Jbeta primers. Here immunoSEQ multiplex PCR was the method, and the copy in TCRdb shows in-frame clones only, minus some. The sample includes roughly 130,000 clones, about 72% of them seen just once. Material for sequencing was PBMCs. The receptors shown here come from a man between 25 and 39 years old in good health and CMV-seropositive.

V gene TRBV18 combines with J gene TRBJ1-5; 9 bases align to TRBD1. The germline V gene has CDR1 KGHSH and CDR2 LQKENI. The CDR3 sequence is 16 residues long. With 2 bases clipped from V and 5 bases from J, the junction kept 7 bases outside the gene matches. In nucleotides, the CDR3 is TGTGCCAGCTCACCAGGGGACAGGGTATACGATCAGCCCCAGCATTTT. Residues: CASSPGDRVYDQPQHF.

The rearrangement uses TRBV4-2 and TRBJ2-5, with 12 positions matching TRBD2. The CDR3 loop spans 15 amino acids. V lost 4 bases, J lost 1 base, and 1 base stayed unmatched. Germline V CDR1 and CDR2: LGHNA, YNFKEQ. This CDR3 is CASSPGLAGQETQYF. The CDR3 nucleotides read TGTGCCAGCAGCCCGGGACTAGCGGGCCAAGAGACCCAGTACTTC.

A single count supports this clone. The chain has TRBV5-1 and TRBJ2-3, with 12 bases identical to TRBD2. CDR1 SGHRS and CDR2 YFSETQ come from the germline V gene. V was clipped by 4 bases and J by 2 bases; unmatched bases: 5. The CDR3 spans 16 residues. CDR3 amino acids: CASSGLAGPPTDTQYF. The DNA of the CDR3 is TGCGCCAGCAGCGGACTAGCGGGGCCTCCCACAGATACGCAGTATTTT.

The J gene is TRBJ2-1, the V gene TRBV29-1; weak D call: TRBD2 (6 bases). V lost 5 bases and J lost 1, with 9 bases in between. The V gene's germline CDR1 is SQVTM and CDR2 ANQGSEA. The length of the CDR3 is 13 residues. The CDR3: CSVTRGSYNEQFF. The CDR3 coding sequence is TGCAGCGTTACCCGGGGGTCCTACAATGAGCAGTTCTTC.

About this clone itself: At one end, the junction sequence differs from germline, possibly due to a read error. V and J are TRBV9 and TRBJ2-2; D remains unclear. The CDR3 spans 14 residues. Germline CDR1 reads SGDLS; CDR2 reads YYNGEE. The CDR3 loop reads CASSVEENIGELFF. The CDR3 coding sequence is TGTGCCAGCAGCGTAGAGGAGAACATCGGGGAGCTGTTTTTT.

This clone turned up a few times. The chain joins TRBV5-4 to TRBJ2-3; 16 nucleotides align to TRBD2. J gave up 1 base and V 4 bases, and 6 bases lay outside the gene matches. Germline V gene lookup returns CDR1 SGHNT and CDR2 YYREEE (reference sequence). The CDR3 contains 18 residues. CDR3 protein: CASSQGTSGRVGTDTQYF. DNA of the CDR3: TGTGCCAGCAGCCAAGGGACTAGCGGGAGGGTAGGCACAGATACGCAGTATTTT.

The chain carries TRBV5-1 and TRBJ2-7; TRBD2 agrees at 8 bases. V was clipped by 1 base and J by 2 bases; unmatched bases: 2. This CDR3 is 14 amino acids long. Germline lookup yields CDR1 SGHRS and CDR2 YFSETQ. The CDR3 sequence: CASSLTSGAYEQYF. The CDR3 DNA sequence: TGCGCCAGCAGCTTGACTAGCGGCGCCTACGAGCAGTACTTC.

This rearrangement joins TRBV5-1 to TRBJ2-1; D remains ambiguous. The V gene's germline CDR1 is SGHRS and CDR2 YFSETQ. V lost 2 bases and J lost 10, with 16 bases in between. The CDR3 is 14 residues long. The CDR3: CASSLLTHRIEQFF. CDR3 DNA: TGCGCCAGCAGCTTACTAACACATAGGATCGAGCAGTTCTTC.

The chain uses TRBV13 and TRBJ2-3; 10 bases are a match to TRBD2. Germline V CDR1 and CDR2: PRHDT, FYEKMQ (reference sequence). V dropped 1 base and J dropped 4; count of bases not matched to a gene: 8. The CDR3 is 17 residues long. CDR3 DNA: TGTGCCAGCAGCTTAGAACCGAGACTAGCGGGTTCAGATACGCAGTATTTT. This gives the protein CASSLEPRLAGSDTQYF.

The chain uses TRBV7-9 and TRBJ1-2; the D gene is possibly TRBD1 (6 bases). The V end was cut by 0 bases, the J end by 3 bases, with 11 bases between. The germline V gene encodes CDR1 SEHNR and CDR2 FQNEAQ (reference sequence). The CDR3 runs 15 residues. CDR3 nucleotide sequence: TGTGCCAGCAGCTTAGCTGGGGGCGAATACTATGGCTACACCTTC. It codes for CASSLAGGEYYGYTF. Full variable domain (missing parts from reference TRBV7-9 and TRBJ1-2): DTGVSQNPRHKITKRGQNVTFRCDPISEHNRLYWYRQTLGQGPEFLTYFQNEAQLEKSRLLSDRFSAERPKGSFSTLEIQRTEQGDSAMYLCASSLAGGEYYGYTFGSGTRLTVV.

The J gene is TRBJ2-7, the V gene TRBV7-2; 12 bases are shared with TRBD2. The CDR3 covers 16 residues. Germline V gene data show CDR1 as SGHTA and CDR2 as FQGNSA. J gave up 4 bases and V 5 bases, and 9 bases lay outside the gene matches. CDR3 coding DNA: TGTGCCAGCAGCCCTAGCCGGACTAGCGGGACGTACGAGCAGTACTTC. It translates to CASSPSRTSGTYEQYF.

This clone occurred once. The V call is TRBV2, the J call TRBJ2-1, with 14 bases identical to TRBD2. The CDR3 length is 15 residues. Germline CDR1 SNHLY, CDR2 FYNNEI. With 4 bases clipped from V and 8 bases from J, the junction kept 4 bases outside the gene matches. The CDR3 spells CASSGTSGRFHEQFF. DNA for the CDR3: TGTGCCAGCAGTGGGACTAGCGGGAGGTTTCATGAGCAGTTCTTC.

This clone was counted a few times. The chain's CDR3 is CASSLTGGNYGYTF. Written as DNA, the CDR3 is TGCGCCAGCAGCTTGACTGGCGGGAACTATGGCTACACCTTC. This chain joins TRBV5-1 and TRBJ1-2, with D unclear. V lost 1 base, J lost 2 bases, and 9 bases lay in between. The germline gives CDR1 SGHRS, CDR2 YFSETQ. The CDR3 extends over 14 amino acids.

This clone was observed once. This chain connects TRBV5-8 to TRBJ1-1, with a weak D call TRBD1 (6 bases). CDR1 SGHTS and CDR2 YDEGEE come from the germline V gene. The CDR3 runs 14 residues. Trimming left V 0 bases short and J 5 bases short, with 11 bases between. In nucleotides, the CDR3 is TGTGCCAGCAGCTTGGAAGGGACAATAACTGAAGCTTTCTTT. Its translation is CASSLEGTITEAFF.

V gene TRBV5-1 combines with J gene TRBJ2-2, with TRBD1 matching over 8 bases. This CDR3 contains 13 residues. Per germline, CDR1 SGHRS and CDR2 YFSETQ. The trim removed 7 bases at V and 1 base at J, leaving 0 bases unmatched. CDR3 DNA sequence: TGCGCCAGCGGGACAGGGAACACCGGGGAGCTGTTTTTT. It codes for CASGTGNTGELFF.

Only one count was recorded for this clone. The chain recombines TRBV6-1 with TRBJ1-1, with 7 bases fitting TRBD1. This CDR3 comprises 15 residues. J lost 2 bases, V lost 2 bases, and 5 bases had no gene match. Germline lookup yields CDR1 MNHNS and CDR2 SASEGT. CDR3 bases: TGTGCCAGCAGTGAATGGTCAGGGGGTAACACTGAAGCTTTCTTT. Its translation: CASSEWSGGNTEAFF.

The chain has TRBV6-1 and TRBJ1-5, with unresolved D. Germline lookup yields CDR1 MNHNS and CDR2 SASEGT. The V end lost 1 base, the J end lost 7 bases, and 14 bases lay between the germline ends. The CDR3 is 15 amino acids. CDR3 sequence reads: CASSEEVYGSQPQHF. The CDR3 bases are TGTGCCAGCAGTGAAGAGGTTTATGGGAGCCAGCCCCAGCATTTT.

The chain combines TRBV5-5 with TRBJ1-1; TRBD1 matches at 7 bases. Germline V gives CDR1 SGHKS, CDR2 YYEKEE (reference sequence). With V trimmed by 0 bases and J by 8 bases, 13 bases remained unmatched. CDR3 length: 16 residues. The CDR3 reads CASSLENLGQTGEAFF. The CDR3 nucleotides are TGTGCCAGCAGCTTGGAAAACTTGGGCCAGACAGGGGAAGCTTTCTTT. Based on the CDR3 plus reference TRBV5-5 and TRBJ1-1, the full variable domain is DAGVTQSPTHLIKTRGQQVTLRCSPISGHKSVSWYQQVLGQGPQFIFQYYEKEERGRGNFPDRFSARQFPNYSSELNVNALLLGDSALYLCASSLENLGQTGEAFFGQGTRLTVV.

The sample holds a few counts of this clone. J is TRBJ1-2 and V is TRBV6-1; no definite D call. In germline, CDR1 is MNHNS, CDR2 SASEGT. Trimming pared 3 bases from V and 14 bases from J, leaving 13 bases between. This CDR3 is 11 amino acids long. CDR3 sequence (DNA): TGTGCCAGCAGTGAGGTTCGAGTAAGAACCTTC. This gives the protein CASSEVRVRTF.

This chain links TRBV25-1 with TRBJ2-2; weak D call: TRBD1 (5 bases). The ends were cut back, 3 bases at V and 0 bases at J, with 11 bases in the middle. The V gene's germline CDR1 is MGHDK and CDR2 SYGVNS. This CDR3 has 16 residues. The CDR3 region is CASSDEETANTGELFF. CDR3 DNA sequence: TGTGCCAGCAGTGATGAAGAGACAGCGAACACCGGGGAGCTGTTTTTT.

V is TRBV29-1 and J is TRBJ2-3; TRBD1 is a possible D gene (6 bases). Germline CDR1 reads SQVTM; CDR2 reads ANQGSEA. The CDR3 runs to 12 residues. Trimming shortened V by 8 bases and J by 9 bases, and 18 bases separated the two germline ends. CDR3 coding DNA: TGCAGCACCATCTGGACAGAATTAACGCAGTATTTT. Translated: CSTIWTELTQYF.

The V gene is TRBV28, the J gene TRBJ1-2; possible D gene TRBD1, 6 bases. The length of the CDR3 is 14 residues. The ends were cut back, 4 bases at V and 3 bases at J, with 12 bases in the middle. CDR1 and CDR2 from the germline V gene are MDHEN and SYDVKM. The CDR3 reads CASSSIQGYYGYTF. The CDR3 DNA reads TGTGCCAGCAGTTCTATACAGGGATACTATGGCTACACCTTC.

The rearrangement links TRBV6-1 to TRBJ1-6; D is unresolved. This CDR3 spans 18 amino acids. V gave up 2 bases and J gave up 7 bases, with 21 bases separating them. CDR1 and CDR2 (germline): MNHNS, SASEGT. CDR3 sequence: CASSERLVVSSRNSPLHF. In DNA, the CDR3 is TGTGCCAGCAGTGAAAGGTTGGTGGTTAGCTCTCGGAATTCACCCCTCCACTTT.

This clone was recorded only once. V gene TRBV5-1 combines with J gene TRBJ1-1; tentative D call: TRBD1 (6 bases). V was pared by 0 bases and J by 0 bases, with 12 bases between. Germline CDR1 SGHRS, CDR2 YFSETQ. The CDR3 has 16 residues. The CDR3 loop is CASSLGGRGVNTEAFF. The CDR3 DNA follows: TGCGCCAGCAGCTTGGGGGGGCGAGGGGTGAACACTGAAGCTTTCTTT.

The CDR3 protein is CATSRGPGVSSYEQYF. The CDR3 nucleotides read TGTGCCACCAGCAGAGGTCCGGGAGTAAGCTCCTACGAGCAGTACTTC. The rearrangement links TRBV15 to TRBJ2-5; D perhaps matches TRBD2 (6 bases). The J call may be in error: the DNA end matches TRBJ2-7 better. CDR1 is LNHNV, CDR2 YYDKDF, per germline (reference sequence). CDR3 length: 16 residues.

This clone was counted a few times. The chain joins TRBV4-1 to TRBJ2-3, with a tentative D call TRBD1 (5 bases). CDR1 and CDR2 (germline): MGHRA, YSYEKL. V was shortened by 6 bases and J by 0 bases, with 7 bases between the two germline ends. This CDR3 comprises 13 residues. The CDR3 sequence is CASRRTSTDTQYF. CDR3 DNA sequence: TGCGCCAGCAGACGGACAAGCACAGATACGCAGTATTTT.

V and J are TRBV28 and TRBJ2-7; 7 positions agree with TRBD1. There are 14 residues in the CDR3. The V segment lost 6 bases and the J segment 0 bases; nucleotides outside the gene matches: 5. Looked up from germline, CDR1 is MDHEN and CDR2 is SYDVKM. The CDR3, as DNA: TGTGCCAGCAGACCGACAGGGAACTCCTACGAGCAGTACTTC. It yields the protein CASRPTGNSYEQYF.

Here the CDR3 DNA reads TGCGCCAGCAGCTTAAGGCCGGGACTAGACAGCCATGAGCAGTTCTTC. Its protein product is CASSLRPGLDSHEQFF. The V call is TRBV5-1, the J call TRBJ2-1; the match to TRBD2 covers 8 bases. V lost 2 bases to trimming and J lost 8 bases; unmatched junction nucleotides: 12. From germline, CDR1 is SGHRS and CDR2 YFSETQ. The CDR3 contains 16 residues.

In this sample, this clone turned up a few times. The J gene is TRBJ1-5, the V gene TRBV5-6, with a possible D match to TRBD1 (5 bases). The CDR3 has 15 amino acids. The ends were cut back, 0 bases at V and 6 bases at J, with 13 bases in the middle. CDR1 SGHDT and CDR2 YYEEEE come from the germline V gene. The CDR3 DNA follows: TGTGCCAGCAGCTTGGCAGGGACCGGGAGTCAGCCCCAGCATTTT. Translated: CASSLAGTGSQPQHF.

The CDR3 DNA sequence: TGTGCCAGCAGCTTAGATCTAGCGGGAGGATCCGAGCAGTACTTC. This codes for CASSLDLAGGSEQYF. This chain links TRBV11-2 with TRBJ2-7, with 11 bases identical to TRBD2. V dropped 0 bases and J dropped 6; count of bases not matched to a gene: 4. The CDR3 consists of 15 residues. Germline V lookup: CDR1 SGHAT, CDR2 FQNNGV. Combining the CDR3 with reference TRBV11-2 and TRBJ2-7 gives the whole variable domain EAGVAQSPRYKIIEKRQSVAFWCNPISGHATLYWYQQILGQGPKLLIQFQNNGVVDDSQLPKDRFSAERLKGVDSTLKIQPAKLEDSAVYLCASSLDLAGGSEQYFGPGTRLTVT.